What follows is one TCR beta chain and its context. The antigen remains undetermined. 5'RACE template switching with UMIs generated TCR beta cDNA. TCRdb re-called the 5' RACE reads; every CDR3 protein appears as one record, without DNA. The table gives about 550,000 distinct CDR3 sequences; the top ten clones make up 3.5% to 4.5% of it. These data are taken from a study of T cells expressing NK-cell markers. Notes on the study in general: NKG2C+ dominant clonotype frequencies in five or six donors were roughly 1.0-7.5% of CD8+ T cells.

The germline V gene encodes CDR1 SGHVS and CDR2 FQNEAQ. This CDR3 contains 15 residues. The chain links TRBV7-8 to TRBJ2-1; TCRdb's assignment of TRBD2 cannot be checked, as there is no DNA. What was sequenced was blood T cells: a sorted CD56 or NKG2C T cell subset, CD4+ or CD8+ T cells, or bulk PBMC T cells (not recorded which). The clonotype was recovered from a man aged 18-30 years in good health. CDR3 amino acids: CASSLREGLSDEQFF.